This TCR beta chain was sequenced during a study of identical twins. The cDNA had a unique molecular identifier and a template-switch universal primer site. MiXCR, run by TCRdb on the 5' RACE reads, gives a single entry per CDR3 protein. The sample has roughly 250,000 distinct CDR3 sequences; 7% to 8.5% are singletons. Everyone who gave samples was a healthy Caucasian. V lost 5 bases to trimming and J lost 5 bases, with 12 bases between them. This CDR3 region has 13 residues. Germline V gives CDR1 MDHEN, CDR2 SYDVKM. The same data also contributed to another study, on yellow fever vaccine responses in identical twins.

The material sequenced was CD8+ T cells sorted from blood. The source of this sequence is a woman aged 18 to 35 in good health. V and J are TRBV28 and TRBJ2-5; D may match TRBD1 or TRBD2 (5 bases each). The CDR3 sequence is CASSDGTWETQYF. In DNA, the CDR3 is TGTGCCAGCAGTGACGGGACCTGGGAGACCCAGTACTTC.